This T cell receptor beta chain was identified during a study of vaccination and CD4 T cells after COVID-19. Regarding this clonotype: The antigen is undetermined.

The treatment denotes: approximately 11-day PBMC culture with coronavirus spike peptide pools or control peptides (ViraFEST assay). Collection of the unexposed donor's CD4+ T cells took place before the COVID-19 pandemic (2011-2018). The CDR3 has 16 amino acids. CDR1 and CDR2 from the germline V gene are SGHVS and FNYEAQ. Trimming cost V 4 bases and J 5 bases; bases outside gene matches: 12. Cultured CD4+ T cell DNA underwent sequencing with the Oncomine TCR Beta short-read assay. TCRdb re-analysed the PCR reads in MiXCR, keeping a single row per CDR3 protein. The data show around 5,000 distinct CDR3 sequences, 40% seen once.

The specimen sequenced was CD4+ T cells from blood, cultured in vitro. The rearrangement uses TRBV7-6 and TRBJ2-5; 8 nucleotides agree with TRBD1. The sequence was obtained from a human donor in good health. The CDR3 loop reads CASSSILDRGRETQYF. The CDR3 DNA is TGTGCCAGCAGCTCCATTCTCGACAGGGGTCGTGAGACCCAGTACTTC.